This T cell receptor (beta chain) was recorded in a study of T cells in Graves' hyperthyroidism and ophthalmopathy. CDR1 is KGHSH and CDR2 is LQKENI in the germline V gene. V lost 3 bases and J 4 bases, leaving 13 bases between the germline ends. The CDR3 runs 15 residues. This clonotype has at least ten counts. Uncontrolled infection, other autoimmune disease, pregnancy or lactation led to exclusion. Researchers amplified the TCR beta CDR3 regions from RNA transcripts. HTBI primers drove first-round RT-PCR of the TCR CDR3. TCRdb redid the calling of the multiplex PCR reads with MiXCR, one entry per CDR3 protein. In the table there are about 420,000 distinct CDR3 sequences, 15% to 17% of which are singletons.

The rearrangement uses TRBV18 and TRBJ2-1; a weak D match, TRBD2 (6 bases). This clonotype originated in a woman aged 18 to 35 with Graves' hyperthyroidism. The sequenced sample was blood. The CDR3 reads CASSPPGVNYNEQFF. DNA of the CDR3: TGTGCCAGCTCACCTCCGGGGGTCAATTACAATGAGCAGTTCTTC.